A selection of T cell receptor beta chains follows, all from one sample in a study of blood T cell repertoires in COVID-19. TCRdb keeps only in-frame clones here, not all; method: immunoSEQ multiplex PCR. The sample lists about 73,000 clones; 65% to 85% were seen once. The specimen was peripheral blood. The receptor set was obtained from a man between 45 and 60 years old with active COVID-19. CDR3s include the opening cysteine and the closing phenylalanine or tryptophan. D genes are given only for firm matches.

>-|14|TRBV9|TRBJ2-2
CASSPRVSLGELFF
TGTGCCAGCAGCCCCAGGGTCTCCCTCGGGGAGCTGTTTTTT
>-|14|TRBV5-1|TRBJ1-3
CASDSGQPGNTIYF
TGCGCCAGCGACTCAGGGCAGCCTGGAAACACCATATATTTT
>-|15|TRBV9|TRBJ1-2
CASSGGIEANYGYTF
TGTGCCAGCAGCGGAGGGATCGAAGCTAACTATGGCTACACCTTC
>TRBD1|17|TRBV4-3|TRBJ2-3
CASSQDWQGANTDTQYF
TGCGCCAGCAGCCAAGATTGGCAGGGGGCGAACACAGATACGCAGTATTTT
>-|15|TRBV18|TRBJ2-1
CASSPAAGVENEQFF
TGTGCCAGCTCACCCGCGGCAGGGGTGGAGAATGAGCAGTTCTTC
>-|15|TRBV4-1|TRBJ1-3
CASSPNRDSGNTIYF
TGCGCCAGCAGCCCCAACAGGGACTCTGGAAACACCATATATTTT
>-|17|TRBV4-3|TRBJ2-6
CASSQEGSISGANVLTF
TGCGCCAGCAGCCAAGAGGGCTCGATCTCTGGGGCCAACGTCCTGACTTTC
>TRBD1|14|TRBV2|TRBJ1-3
CASRATGVGNTIYF
TGTGCCAGCAGGGCGACAGGGGTTGGAAACACCATATATTTT
>TRBD1|14|TRBV11-2|TRBJ1-6
CASSAGQGGSPLHF
TGTGCCAGCAGCGCTGGACAGGGAGGTTCACCCCTCCACTTT
>-|15|TRBV10-1|TRBJ2-7
CASSLSLIRGYEQYF
TGCGCCAGCAGTTTGAGTCTAATCAGGGGTTACGAGCAGTACTTC
>-|15|TRBV27|TRBJ2-1
CASSYSASSYNEQFF
TGTGCCAGCAGTTACTCTGCTAGCTCCTACAATGAGCAGTTCTTC
>-|15|TRBV7-2|TRBJ1-1
CASRTSGALNTEAFF
TGTGCCAGCAGGACAAGCGGGGCCCTGAACACTGAAGCTTTCTTT
>-|14|TRBV19|TRBJ1-6
CASSTDRDNSPLHF
TGTGCCAGTAGTACCGACAGAGATAATTCACCCCTCCACTTT
>-|13|TRBV4-3|TRBJ2-3
CASSPTRTDTQYF
TGCGCCAGCAGTCCCACTCGCACAGATACGCAGTATTTT
>TRBD1|13|TRBV7-9|TRBJ1-2
CASSLGQVYGYTF
TGTGCCAGCAGCCTCGGACAGGTATACGGCTACACCTTC
>-|15|TRBV5-1|TRBJ1-2
CASSLEGGISYGYTF
TGCGCCAGCAGCTTGGAGGGAGGGATAAGCTATGGCTACACCTTC
>TRBD1|14|TRBV5-1|TRBJ1-1
CASSQPQGHTEAFF
TGCGCCAGCAGCCAACCACAGGGGCACACTGAAGCTTTCTTT
>-|14|TRBV6-5|TRBJ2-3
CASSYGGSTDTQYF
TGTGCCAGCAGTTACGGAGGGAGCACAGATACGCAGTATTTT
>-|15|TRBV18|TRBJ2-7
CASSPWGGTGREQYF
TGTGCCAGCTCACCGTGGGGGGGCACGGGTCGTGAGCAGTACTTC
>TRBD2|19|TRBV6-2/TRBV6-3|TRBJ2-1
CASSYSIRTSGSSYNEQFF
TGTGCCAGCAGTTACTCGATTAGGACTAGCGGGAGTTCCTACAATGAGCAGTTCTTC
>-|13|TRBV5-1|TRBJ1-2
CASRNQGDYGYTF
TGCGCCAGCCGTAATCAGGGTGACTATGGCTACACCTTC
>-|11|TRBV6-6|TRBJ2-1
CAITVLGEQFF
TGTGCCATCACGGTACTCGGTGAGCAGTTCTTC
>-|12|TRBV5-1|TRBJ2-5
CASRLDPETQYF
TGCGCCAGCAGACTAGACCCAGAGACCCAGTACTTC
>TRBD1|14|TRBV4-1|TRBJ1-5
CASSQERDRPPQHF
TGCGCCAGCAGCCAAGAAAGGGACAGGCCGCCCCAGCATTTT
>TRBD1|15|TRBV28|TRBJ1-2
CASIKPTGTNYGYTF
TGTGCCAGCATTAAACCGACAGGGACGAACTATGGCTACACCTTC
>-|16|TRBV5-4|TRBJ2-2
CASSLAGKSNTGELFF
TGTGCCAGCAGCTTGGCTGGCAAATCGAACACCGGGGAGCTGTTTTTT
>-|15|TRBV2|TRBJ2-7
CASSEETGISYEQYF
TGTGCCAGCAGTGAAGAAACAGGGATCTCCTACGAGCAGTACTTC
>TRBD2|14|TRBV19|TRBJ2-5
CASRKRGGQETQYF
TGTGCCAGTAGGAAGCGGGGGGGCCAAGAGACCCAGTACTTC
>TRBD1|16|TRBV3-1/TRBV3-2|TRBJ1-6
CASSPPWDRANSPLHF
TGTGCCAGCAGCCCTCCTTGGGACAGGGCTAATTCACCCCTCCACTTT